This is a list of T cell receptor beta chains from one sample in a study of blood T cell repertoires in COVID-19. Libraries were prepared by immunoSEQ multiplex PCR; TCRdb keeps only in-frame clonotypes and omits some of them. The table records 140,000 or so clones, approximately 90% of them present only once. The sample consisted of peripheral blood. These receptors all stem from a woman older than 75 with acute or convalescent COVID-19. The CDR3 runs from the conserved cysteine through the conserved F or W. D genes are given only for firm matches. Only part of the rows carry a size: once, few, many, or a class if the clone is expanded.

V: TRBV6-2/TRBV6-3
J: TRBJ1-1
size: NA
D: NA
CDR3: CASSTRTAHTEAFF
DNA: TGTGCCAGCAGTACGCGGACAGCTCACACTGAAGCTTTCTTT

V: TRBV3-1/TRBV3-2
J: TRBJ2-7
size: NA
D: NA
CDR3: CASSQEQGNLYEQYF
DNA: TGTGCCAGCAGCCAAGAACAGGGAAACTTATACGAGCAGTACTTC

V: TRBV10-3
J: TRBJ2-3
size: NA
D: TRBD2
CDR3: CAISVGLAGPVDTQYF
DNA: TGTGCCATCAGTGTGGGACTAGCGGGTCCTGTGGATACGCAGTATTTT

V: TRBV6-5
J: TRBJ2-1
size: NA
D: TRBD2
CDR3: CASSWAGGSSYNEQFF
DNA: TGTGCCAGCAGTTGGGCGGGGGGTAGCTCCTACAATGAGCAGTTCTTC

V: TRBV12-5
J: TRBJ2-5
size: NA
D: NA
CDR3: CASGFRDQETQYF
DNA: TGTGCTAGTGGTTTTAGAGACCAAGAGACCCAGTACTTC

V: TRBV11-2
J: TRBJ2-7
size: NA
D: NA
CDR3: CASSPVIPYEQYF
DNA: TGTGCCAGCAGCCCAGTAATTCCCTACGAGCAGTACTTC

V: TRBV29-1
J: TRBJ1-2
size: NA
D: NA
CDR3: CSVENRQDYGYTF
DNA: TGCAGCGTTGAAAACCGACAGGACTATGGCTACACCTTC

V: TRBV3-1/TRBV3-2
J: TRBJ2-3
size: NA
D: NA
CDR3: CASRPQLSRTDTQYF
DNA: TGTGCCAGCAGGCCCCAGCTGTCTAGAACAGATACGCAGTATTTT

V: TRBV5-1
J: TRBJ1-2
size: once
D: NA
CDR3: CASSPYFSVLNYGYTF
DNA: TGTGCCAGCAGCCCGTACTTCTCCGTCCTTAACTATGGCTACACCTTC

V: TRBV5-1
J: TRBJ1-1
size: NA
D: TRBD1
CDR3: CASSPGQGPEAFF
DNA: TGCGCCAGCAGCCCGGGACAGGGCCCTGAAGCTTTCTTT

V: TRBV20-1
J: TRBJ1-4
size: once
D: TRBD1
CDR3: CSASGGQVNEKLFF
DNA: TGCAGTGCTAGTGGGGGACAGGTTAATGAAAAACTGTTTTTT

V: TRBV2
J: TRBJ1-2
size: NA
D: NA
CDR3: CASSESPGRLNYGYTF
DNA: TGTGCCAGCAGTGAGTCCCCGGGAAGATTGAACTATGGCTACACCTTC

V: TRBV5-4
J: TRBJ1-2
size: NA
D: NA
CDR3: CASSLAVGLQGNYGYTF
DNA: TGTGCCAGCAGCTTGGCCGTGGGTTTGCAGGGAAATTATGGCTACACCTTC

V: TRBV6-5
J: TRBJ1-2
size: few
D: TRBD1
CDR3: CASSYSTGGIYGYTF
DNA: TGTGCCAGCAGTTACTCGACAGGGGGCATCTATGGCTACACCTTC

V: TRBV19
J: TRBJ1-6
size: NA
D: TRBD1
CDR3: CASSTTGDSYNSPLHF
DNA: TGTGCCAGTAGTACCACCGGGGACAGCTATAATTCACCCCTCCACTTT

V: TRBV4-3
J: TRBJ1-2
size: NA
D: NA
CDR3: CASSQGLAAAGYTF
DNA: TGCGCCAGCAGCCAAGGCCTTGCGGCGGCTGGCTACACCTTC

V: TRBV28
J: TRBJ1-3
size: NA
D: NA
CDR3: CASGPGGAGNTIYF
DNA: TGTGCCAGCGGCCCCGGGGGGGCTGGAAACACCATATATTTT

V: TRBV5-1
J: TRBJ1-1
size: NA
D: TRBD1
CDR3: CASSLFGQGGTEAFF
DNA: TGCGCCAGCAGCTTGTTCGGACAGGGGGGGACTGAAGCTTTCTTT

V: TRBV4-3
J: TRBJ1-2
size: NA
D: TRBD1
CDR3: CASSQVYQDRVVYGYTF
DNA: TGCGCCAGCAGCCAAGTGTATCAGGACAGGGTCGTCTATGGCTACACCTTC

V: TRBV6-5
J: TRBJ1-2
size: NA
D: TRBD1
CDR3: CASSYEGQGYGYTF
DNA: TGTGCCAGCAGTTACGAGGGACAGGGATATGGCTACACCTTC

V: TRBV2
J: TRBJ1-2
size: NA
D: TRBD1
CDR3: CAGNQDREGGYTF
DNA: TGTGCCGGAAACCAGGACAGGGAGGGTGGCTACACCTTC

V: TRBV7-9
J: TRBJ1-1
size: NA
D: TRBD1
CDR3: CASSLSRGAAFF
DNA: TGTGCCAGCAGCCTAAGCAGGGGGGCTGCTTTCTTT

V: TRBV5-1
J: TRBJ1-4
size: once
D: TRBD1
CDR3: CASSLQGVGEKLFF
DNA: TGCGCCAGCAGCTTGCAGGGGGTCGGTGAAAAACTGTTTTTT

V: TRBV3-1/TRBV3-2
J: TRBJ1-2
size: NA
D: NA
CDR3: CASSQEPMEGMTRGYTF
DNA: TGTGCCAGCAGCCAAGAACCTATGGAGGGGATGACTAGGGGCTACACCTTC

V: TRBV5-4
J: TRBJ2-5
size: NA
D: TRBD1
CDR3: CASSPGQPQETQYF
DNA: TGTGCCAGCAGCCCGGGACAGCCCCAAGAGACCCAGTACTTC

V: TRBV7-9
J: TRBJ2-7
size: NA
D: NA
CDR3: CASSLNHANYEQYF
DNA: TGTGCCAGCAGCTTAAACCACGCTAACTACGAGCAGTACTTC

V: TRBV6-2/TRBV6-3
J: TRBJ1-2
size: NA
D: NA
CDR3: CASSYPGMNGYTF
DNA: TGTGCCAGCAGTTACCCAGGGATGAATGGCTACACCTTC

V: TRBV29-1
J: TRBJ2-7
size: NA
D: TRBD1
CDR3: CSVALQGALSYEQYF
DNA: TGCAGCGTTGCCCTTCAGGGGGCTCTCTCCTACGAGCAGTACTTC

V: TRBV29-1
J: TRBJ1-2
size: once
D: TRBD1
CDR3: CSVDTDRDNYGYTF
DNA: TGCAGCGTTGACACGGACAGGGATAACTATGGCTACACCTTC

V: TRBV7-8
J: TRBJ1-5
size: NA
D: NA
CDR3: CASSPGGRNSNQPQHF
DNA: TGTGCCAGCAGCCCGGGGGGACGGAATAGCAATCAGCCCCAGCATTTT

V: TRBV6-5
J: TRBJ1-1
size: NA
D: NA
CDR3: CASRDTLNTEAFF
DNA: TGTGCCAGCAGGGACACTTTGAACACTGAAGCTTTCTTT

V: TRBV7-2
J: TRBJ2-7
size: NA
D: TRBD1
CDR3: CASSPGQGGEQYF
DNA: TGTGCCAGCAGCCCCGGACAGGGAGGAGAGCAGTACTTC

V: TRBV19
J: TRBJ1-5
size: once
D: NA
CDR3: CASSGKFEPLQPQHF
DNA: TGTGCCAGTAGCGGGAAGTTTGAGCCTCTTCAGCCCCAGCATTTT

V: TRBV6-6
J: TRBJ1-2
size: NA
D: TRBD1
CDR3: CASTQRQGANYGYTF
DNA: TGTGCCAGCACCCAAAGACAGGGAGCGAACTATGGCTACACCTTC

V: TRBV30
J: TRBJ1-6
size: NA
D: TRBD1
CDR3: CAWSGTGGSLHF
DNA: TGTGCCTGGAGTGGAACAGGGGGCTCCCTCCACTTT

V: TRBV18
J: TRBJ1-1
size: NA
D: TRBD1
CDR3: CASSPAGGTTEAFF
DNA: TGTGCCAGCTCACCGGCAGGGGGCACAACTGAAGCTTTCTTT

V: TRBV9
J: TRBJ2-5
size: NA
D: NA
CDR3: CASNAGIRIETQYF
DNA: TGTGCCAGCAACGCAGGGATCCGTATAGAGACCCAGTACTTC

V: TRBV7-9
J: TRBJ2-5
size: NA
D: TRBD1
CDR3: CASSNRDRGWETQYF
DNA: TGTGCCAGCAGCAACCGGGACAGGGGGTGGGAGACCCAGTACTTC

V: TRBV7-2
J: TRBJ1-3
size: NA
D: TRBD1
CDR3: CASSPDRGTGNTIYF
DNA: TGTGCCAGCAGCCCTGACAGGGGGACTGGAAACACCATATATTTT

V: TRBV18
J: TRBJ1-1
size: NA
D: NA
CDR3: CASSPPRGDTEAFF
DNA: TGTGCCAGCTCACCACCGAGAGGAGATACTGAAGCTTTCTTT

V: TRBV5-1
J: TRBJ1-2
size: few
D: NA
CDR3: CASSYGDKRGYTF
DNA: TGCGCCAGCAGCTACGGGGATAAGAGGGGCTACACCTTC

V: TRBV6-5
J: TRBJ1-4
size: NA
D: NA
CDR3: CASSYSGQGLEKLFF
DNA: TGTGCCAGCAGTTACTCGGGGCAGGGGCTTGAAAAACTGTTTTTT

V: TRBV11-2
J: TRBJ1-2
size: NA
D: NA
CDR3: CASSPIGGNYGYTF
DNA: TGTGCCAGCAGCCCCATAGGAGGGAACTATGGCTACACCTTC

V: TRBV18
J: TRBJ2-2
size: NA
D: NA
CDR3: CASSRLTSANTGELFF
DNA: TGTGCCAGCTCACGATTAACGTCAGCGAACACCGGGGAGCTGTTTTTT

V: TRBV11-1
J: TRBJ1-1
size: NA
D: NA
CDR3: CASSFYEQGEAFF
DNA: TGTGCCAGCAGCTTTTACGAACAGGGAGAAGCTTTCTTT

V: TRBV18
J: TRBJ1-1
size: NA
D: TRBD1
CDR3: CASSSGTGGSNTEAFF
DNA: TGTGCCAGCTCTAGCGGGACAGGGGGATCGAACACTGAAGCTTTCTTT

V: TRBV5-6
J: TRBJ1-2
size: NA
D: NA
CDR3: CASSTGTNYGYTF
DNA: TGTGCCAGCAGCACGGGAACTAACTATGGCTACACCTTC

V: TRBV6-5
J: TRBJ2-7
size: NA
D: NA
CDR3: CASSPGSYEQYF
DNA: TGTGCCAGCAGCCCAGGTTCCTACGAGCAGTACTTC

V: TRBV2
J: TRBJ2-6
size: NA
D: NA
CDR3: CASSVLGGALSGANVLTF
DNA: TGTGCCAGCAGTGTCCTGGGGGGGGCCCTCTCTGGGGCCAACGTCCTGACTTTC

V: TRBV18
J: TRBJ1-2
size: NA
D: NA
CDR3: CASSKDTDYGYTF
DNA: TGTGCCAGCTCAAAGGACACAGACTATGGCTACACCTTC

V: TRBV7-9
J: TRBJ1-5
size: NA
D: NA
CDR3: CASSFSGGNQPQHF
DNA: TGTGCCAGCAGCTTTTCTGGAGGGAATCAGCCCCAGCATTTT

V: TRBV6-6
J: TRBJ2-2
size: NA
D: NA
CDR3: CASSSGQITGELFF
DNA: TGTGCCAGCAGCTCCGGACAAATCACCGGGGAGCTGTTTTTT

V: TRBV5-5
J: TRBJ1-5
size: NA
D: NA
CDR3: CASSLEYSNQPQHF
DNA: TGTGCCAGCAGCTTGGAATATAGCAATCAGCCCCAGCATTTT

V: TRBV7-9
J: TRBJ2-1
size: NA
D: NA
CDR3: CASLQGFEQFF
DNA: TGTGCCAGCCTCCAGGGATTTGAGCAGTTCTTC

V: TRBV2
J: TRBJ2-3
size: few
D: TRBD2
CDR3: CASSYGGGATDTQYF
DNA: TGTGCCAGCAGTTATGGCGGGGGGGCCACAGATACGCAGTATTTT

V: TRBV5-6
J: TRBJ2-3
size: NA
D: TRBD1
CDR3: CASSFQWGTGRGGTDTQYF
DNA: TGTGCCAGCAGCTTTCAATGGGGGACAGGGCGTGGTGGCACAGATACGCAGTATTTT

V: TRBV5-4
J: TRBJ1-2
size: NA
D: TRBD1
CDR3: CASSLAGTAGYGYTF
DNA: TGTGCCAGCAGCTTGGCCGGGACAGCCGGCTATGGCTACACCTTC

V: TRBV4-2
J: TRBJ2-3
size: NA
D: NA
CDR3: CASSLLEGAQGNTQYF
DNA: TGTGCCAGCAGCCTGTTGGAGGGGGCGCAAGGAAATACGCAGTATTTT

V: TRBV5-4
J: TRBJ2-3
size: NA
D: NA
CDR3: CASSYMGTDTQYF
DNA: TGTGCCAGCAGCTACATGGGCACAGATACGCAGTATTTT